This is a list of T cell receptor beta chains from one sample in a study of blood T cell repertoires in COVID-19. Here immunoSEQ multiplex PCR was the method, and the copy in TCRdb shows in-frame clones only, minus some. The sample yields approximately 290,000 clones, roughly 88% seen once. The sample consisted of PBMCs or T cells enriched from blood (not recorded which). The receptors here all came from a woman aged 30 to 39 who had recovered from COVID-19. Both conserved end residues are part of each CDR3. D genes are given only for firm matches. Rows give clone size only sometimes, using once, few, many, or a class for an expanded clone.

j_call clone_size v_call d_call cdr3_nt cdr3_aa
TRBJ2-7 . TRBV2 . TGTGCCAGCGGACAGACTTTTAACTACGAGCAGTACTTC CASGQTFNYEQYF
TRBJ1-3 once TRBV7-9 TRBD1 TGTGCCAGCAGCTCGGGACAGAGCTCTGGAAACACCATATATTTT CASSSGQSSGNTIYF
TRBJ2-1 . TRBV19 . TGTGCCAGGATTACCGGGCTAGCGAACCCTATATTTGAGTTCTTC CARITGLANPIFEFF
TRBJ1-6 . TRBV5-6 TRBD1 TGTGCCAGCAGCCCGAGGACAGGGTGGTCACCCCTCCACTTT CASSPRTGWSPLHF
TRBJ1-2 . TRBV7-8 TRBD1 TGTGCCAGCAGCTTAGACAGGGGGCGCGTCTATGGCTACACCTTC CASSLDRGRVYGYTF
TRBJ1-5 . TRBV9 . TGTGCCAGCAGCGTAGACCTCAGTCAGCCCCAGCATTTT CASSVDLSQPQHF
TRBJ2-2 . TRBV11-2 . TGTGCCAGCATCTTTCTGGCTAGCGCGATCACCGGGGAGCTGTTTTTT CASIFLASAITGELFF
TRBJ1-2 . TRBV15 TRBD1 TGTGCCACCAGCAGAGGGACAGGGGGGATCTATGGCTACACCTTC CATSRGTGGIYGYTF
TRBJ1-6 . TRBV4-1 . TGCGCCAGCAGCCAGGGTCTACAGGTGTCGTCACCCCTCCACTTT CASSQGLQVSSPLHF
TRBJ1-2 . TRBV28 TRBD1 TGTGCCAGCAGTTCCTCGGGACAGGGCTTCTATGGCTACACCTTC CASSSSGQGFYGYTF
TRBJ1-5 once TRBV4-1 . TGCGCCAGCAGCCAACCCTCAGGGACATATAGCAATCAGCCCCAGCATTTT CASSQPSGTYSNQPQHF
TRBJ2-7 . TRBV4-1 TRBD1 TGCGCCAGCAGCCAGGCCGGTTCCGGGACAGAAAAGGAGTACTTC CASSQAGSGTEKEYF
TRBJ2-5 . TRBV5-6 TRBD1 TGTGCCAGCAGACCCCGGCTGACAGGGGGTTCCCCACCGCGAGAGACCCAGTACTTC CASRPRLTGGSPPRETQYF
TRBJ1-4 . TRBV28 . TGTGCCAGCAGTTCCTTGACCCCCCCCAAGGGGGGGGGTCGGGGAGAAAAACTGTTTTTT CASSSLTPPKGGGRGEKLFF
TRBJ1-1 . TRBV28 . TGTGCCAGCAGCTTGTCACCAGGGCGGAGTACTGAAGCTTTCTTT CASSLSPGRSTEAFF
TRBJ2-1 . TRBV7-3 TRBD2 TGTGCCAGCAGCCCTAGGGCTAGCGGGACCAATGAGCAGTTCTTC CASSPRASGTNEQFF
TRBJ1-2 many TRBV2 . TGTGCCAGCTTCCAGGGGACCTCGGGAGGCTACACCTTC CASFQGTSGGYTF
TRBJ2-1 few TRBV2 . TGTGCCAGCAGTGAAATCGTGACAGGCCCTTACTACAATGAGCAGTTCTTC CASSEIVTGPYYNEQFF
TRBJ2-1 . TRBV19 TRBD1 TGTGCCAGTAGTAGTCTAGACAGGGAGAACAATGAGCAGTTCTTC CASSSLDRENNEQFF
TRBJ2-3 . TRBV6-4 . TGTGCCAGCAGTGACAGGGAGCGCACAGATACGCAGTATTTT CASSDRERTDTQYF
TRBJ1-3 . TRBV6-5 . TGTGCCAGCAGTTACAGCAACACCATATATTTT CASSYSNTIYF
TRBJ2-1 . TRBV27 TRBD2 TGTGCCAGCAGCCTTACTAGCGGGAGGGACAATGAGCAGTTCTTC CASSLTSGRDNEQFF
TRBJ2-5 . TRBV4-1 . TGCGCCAGCAGCCAAGATCTTGGGTTCGGGGAGACCCAGTACTTC CASSQDLGFGETQYF
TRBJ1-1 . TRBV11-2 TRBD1 TGTGCCAGCAGCTCTAGTTTCAGGACAGGGGTTCGGGGACAAACTGAAGCTTTCTTT CASSSSFRTGVRGQTEAFF
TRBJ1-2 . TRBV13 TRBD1 TGTGCCAGCAGCTTAGGGGACAGGGCCCTAAACTATGGCTACACCTTC CASSLGDRALNYGYTF
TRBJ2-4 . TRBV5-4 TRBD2 TGTGCCAGCAGCTTAAGCCCCTCTAGCGGGGGGGCCAAGTCCAAAAACATTCAGTACTTC CASSLSPSSGGAKSKNIQYF
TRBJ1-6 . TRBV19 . TGTGCCAGTAGTCCGCTGACCAGGGATAATTCACCCCTCCACTTT CASSPLTRDNSPLHF
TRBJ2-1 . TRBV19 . TGTGCCAGTAAGGTAGCGGACTCCTACAATGAGCAGTTCTTC CASKVADSYNEQFF
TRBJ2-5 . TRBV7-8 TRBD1 TGTGCCAGCAGCGCCAGACAGGGAGAGCGGGAGACCCAGTACTTC CASSARQGERETQYF